Following are 21 T cell receptor beta chains from one sample sequenced in a study of beta chain features in type 1 diabetes. Sequencing targeted expressed TCRB transcripts, as all isolated RNA had been reverse transcribed. Sequenced by immunoSEQ multiplex PCR; TCRdb stores in-frame clones only, minus some. The repertoire has under 450,000 clones, less than 15% of them found once; the top ten carry more than 0.015%. Sequenced input: naive CD4+ T cells from blood. The origin of the receptors is a woman in her late teens or twenties in good health.

CDR3 region: CASSPDFANTEAFF. DNA of the CDR3: TGTGCCAGCAGCCCGGACTTCGCGAACACTGAAGCTTTCTTT. The chain recombines TRBV7-2 with TRBJ1-1; D gene uncertain. V shed 5 bases and J shed 1 base, with 11 bases lying between them. CDR1 and CDR2 (germline): SGHTA, FQGNSA. The CDR3 covers 14 residues.

This clone appeared a few times. The rearrangement uses TRBV7-6 and TRBJ2-5; the D is unclear. Germline loops: CDR1 SGHVS, CDR2 FNYEAQ. The CDR3 contains 11 residues. The V end was cut by 4 bases, the J end by 5 bases, with 5 bases between. DNA of the CDR3: TGTGCCAGCAGCTCCCTTGAGACCCAGTACTTC. Its translation is CASSSLETQYF.

The chain uses TRBV6-1 and TRBJ2-7; D perhaps matches TRBD1 (6 bases). The CDR3 spans 14 residues. V lost 8 bases to trimming and J lost 5 bases, with 19 bases between them. CDR1 and CDR2 (germline): MNHNS, SASEGT. CDR3 nucleotide sequence: TGTGCCAGCGGAGCTTACAGGGACGGCGACGAGCAGTACTTC. Its translation is CASGAYRDGDEQYF.

This clone was detected a few times. The chain couples TRBV25-1 to TRBJ2-5; D is perhaps TRBD2 (6 bases). CDR1 is MGHDK, CDR2 SYGVNS, per germline. CDR3 length equals 16 residues. Trimming cost V 1 base and J 7 bases, with 19 bases left between them. CDR3 nucleotides: TGTGCCAGCAGTGAATCCTCCTGGTCCCTCGGGGGGACCCAGTACTTC. It translates to CASSESSWSLGGTQYF.

This chain connects TRBV4-3 to TRBJ2-7, with 9 bases aligning to TRBD2. Germline CDR1 and CDR2: LGHNA and YSLEER. There are 15 residues in the CDR3. The V gene end was trimmed by 0 bases and the J gene end by 6 bases; junction bases not matched to a gene: 6. The CDR3 protein is CASSQDQSGRREQYF. Here the CDR3 DNA reads TGCGCCAGCAGCCAAGATCAAAGCGGGAGGCGCGAGCAGTACTTC.

This chain uses TRBV5-1 with TRBJ2-2; D is undetermined. CDR1 SGHRS and CDR2 YFSETQ come from the germline V gene. This CDR3 is built from 15 residues. The ends were cut back, 5 bases at V and 0 bases at J, with 11 bases in the middle. The CDR3 is CASRGLVPNTGELFF. Here the CDR3 DNA reads TGCGCCAGCAGGGGCTTAGTTCCGAACACCGGGGAGCTGTTTTTT.

This chain links TRBV9 with TRBJ2-1; D remains ambiguous. V was pared by 3 bases and J by 7 bases, with 14 bases between. The germline V gene has CDR1 SGDLS and CDR2 YYNGEE. The CDR3 is made up of 14 amino acids. This chain's CDR3 is CASSGPGPTNEQFF. CDR3 nucleotides: TGTGCCAGCAGCGGCCCTGGGCCCACAAATGAGCAGTTCTTC.

This clone was counted between two and nine times. The V gene is TRBV28, the J gene TRBJ1-1; the D is unclear. Germline V gene data show CDR1 as MDHEN and CDR2 as SYDVKM. V was pared by 8 bases and J by 2 bases, with 12 bases between. This CDR3 has 13 residues. This CDR3 reads CASFRPVNTEAFF. The CDR3 nucleotides are TGTGCCAGCTTCCGTCCAGTAAACACTGAAGCTTTCTTT. Full variable domain (remainder filled in from reference TRBV28 and TRBJ1-1): DVKVTQSSRYLVKRTGEKVFLECVQDMDHENMFWYRQDPGLGLRLIYFSYDVKMKEKGDIPEGYSVSREKKERFSLILESASTNQTSMYLCASFRPVNTEAFFGQGTRLTVV.

The chain employs TRBV4-3 and TRBJ1-2; D is uncertain. The V gene lost 4 bases and the J gene lost 4 bases, with 13 bases spanning the gap. The CDR3 consists of 14 residues. Germline V CDR1 and CDR2: LGHNA, YSLEER. For the CDR3, the DNA is TGCGCCAGCAGCCCGCGTGAGTTTGGCTATGGCTACACCTTC. Amino acids: CASSPREFGYGYTF.

This clone was found a few times. V is TRBV30 and J is TRBJ2-1, with a tentative D call TRBD2 (5 bases). V was trimmed by 2 bases and J by 10 bases, leaving 12 bases between them. CDR3 length: 12 residues. Germline loops: CDR1 GTSNPN, CDR2 SVGIG (reference sequence). The CDR3 coding sequence is TGTGCCTGGAGTCCGTACTCGGGGGAGCAGTTCTTC. Protein product: CAWSPYSGEQFF.

A remark on this clone: Other DNA sequences from this sample encode an identical CDR3 as well. The J gene is TRBJ1-2, the V gene TRBV28; D perhaps matches TRBD1 (6 bases). V lost 8 bases, J lost 3 bases, and 10 bases lay in between. The germline V gene encodes CDR1 MDHEN and CDR2 SYDVKM. The CDR3 covers 12 residues. The CDR3 sequence: CASGQGYYGYTF. DNA for the CDR3: TGTGCCAGCGGTCAGGGGTACTATGGCTACACCTTC.

This clone appeared a few times. At one end, the junction sequence differs from germline, possibly due to a read error. The chain uses TRBV2 and TRBJ2-7; 7 positions agree with TRBD1. In germline, CDR1 is SNHLY, CDR2 FYNNEI. The CDR3 has 14 residues. The CDR3 is CASGERDSFYEQYF. The CDR3 bases are TGTGCCAGCGGTGAGAGGGACAGCTTCTACGAGCAGTACTTC.

This chain uses TRBV7-9 with TRBJ2-2, with D tentatively TRBD2 (5 bases). Per the germline V gene, CDR1 is SEHNR and CDR2 is FQNEAQ (reference sequence). With 5 bases removed from V and 6 bases from J, the gap between germline ends came to 16 bases. The CDR3 sequence is 15 residues long. The CDR3: CASSPRGWGSGELFF. The CDR3 nucleotides are TGTGCCAGCAGCCCCCGAGGGTGGGGTTCCGGGGAGCTGTTTTTT.

This clone was observed a few times. The chain has TRBV7-6 and TRBJ2-1; 11 nucleotides match TRBD2. This CDR3 has 17 residues. Trimming at V came to 5 bases and at J to 0 bases, leaving 6 bases not matched to a gene. Germline V gives CDR1 SGHVS, CDR2 FNYEAQ. CDR3 amino acids: CASSPPSGRHSYNEQFF. For the CDR3, the DNA is TGTGCCAGCAGCCCTCCTAGCGGGAGGCACTCCTACAATGAGCAGTTCTTC.

J is TRBJ2-1 and V is TRBV9, with D tentatively TRBD2 (6 bases). The length of the CDR3 is 16 residues. Germline CDR1 and CDR2: SGDLS and YYNGEE. With 4 bases removed from V and 0 bases from J, the gap between germline ends came to 14 bases. CDR3 coding DNA: TGTGCCAGCAGCCCCGTTGGGGGGAGCTCCTACAATGAGCAGTTCTTC. Its protein is CASSPVGGSSYNEQFF.

This clone turned up a few times. The rearrangement links TRBV2 to TRBJ2-1; D gene ambiguous. Germline assignment: CDR1 SNHLY and CDR2 FYNNEI. This CDR3 contains 14 residues. Deletions cut 4 bases from V and 0 bases from J, with 7 bases between. The CDR3 loop reads CASSVRSSYNEQFF. The CDR3 region has the DNA TGTGCCAGCAGTGTTAGGAGCTCCTACAATGAGCAGTTCTTC.

This clone was picked up a small number of times. The chain has TRBV28 and TRBJ2-1, with 7 positions matching TRBD1. CDR3 length equals 12 residues. V was clipped by 4 bases and J by 7 bases; unmatched bases: 1. The germline gives CDR1 MDHEN, CDR2 SYDVKM. CDR3 amino acids: CASSWGQNEQFF. CDR3 in DNA: TGTGCCAGCAGTTGGGGACAGAATGAGCAGTTCTTC.

V usage is TRBV30 and J usage is TRBJ2-3; TRBD1 agrees at 8 bases. The V gene end was trimmed by 4 bases and the J gene end by 7 bases; junction bases not matched to a gene: 16. The CDR3 spans 16 residues. The germline CDR1 and CDR2 sequences are GTSNPN and SVGIG (reference sequence). CDR3 amino acids: CAWTGDRRGLRHTQYF. The CDR3 DNA is TGTGCCTGGACCGGGGACAGGAGGGGACTCAGACATACGCAGTATTTT.

The DNA for the CDR3 is TGCGCCAGCAGAGTAGCGGGAGGTACAGATACGCAGTATTTT. Translated, it gives CASRVAGGTDTQYF. The V gene is TRBV4-1, the J gene TRBJ2-3; TRBD2 matches at 10 bases. From germline, CDR1 is MGHRA and CDR2 YSYEKL. J lost 3 bases, V lost 6 bases, and 3 bases had no gene match. The CDR3 loop spans 14 amino acids.

This clone has just a few counts. The CDR3: CASSLDIPGKQFF. CDR3 coding DNA: TGCGCCAGCAGCTTGGATATTCCAGGGAAGCAGTTCTTC. This chain links TRBV5-1 with TRBJ2-1, with D possibly matching TRBD1 (5 bases). Germline CDR1 SGHRS, CDR2 YFSETQ. The CDR3 is 13 residues long. V was pared by 0 bases and J by 11 bases, with 12 bases between.

The J gene is TRBJ2-7, the V gene TRBV28; 8 bases match TRBD2. CDR1 is MDHEN and CDR2 is SYDVKM in the germline V gene. CDR3 length equals 12 residues. V trimming: 6 bases; J trimming: 7 bases; junction bases outside the gene matches: 5. Written as DNA, the CDR3 is TGTGCCAGCAGGCTAACGGGGGGGGAGCAGTACTTC. Amino acids: CASRLTGGEQYF.